The sequence of this T cell receptor beta chain was determined in a study of blood T cell repertoires in COVID-19. Overall study context: Specimens from acute and convalescent COVID-19 originated in the United States, Italy and Spain. PBMCs, B-cell-depleted T cells, or T cells provided the cDNA or gDNA that made up the material.

Germline V gene lookup returns CDR1 MNHEY and CDR2 SVGAGI. The CDR3 extends over 14 amino acids. Between the trimmed V and J ends, which lost 6 bases and 4 bases, there was a span of 16 bases. This study enrolled people aged 18 to 89 from 20 to 25 US geographic areas. Membership in each cohort depended on participant-reported clinical history. This table comes from immunoSEQ multiplex PCR, and its TCRdb copy is limited to in-frame clones, with some not included. This table holds 180,000 or so clones, around 78% found once. The chain employs TRBV6-5 and TRBJ2-7; tentatively, D is TRBD1 (5 bases). The TCR was taken from a woman in her forties or fifties who had recovered from COVID-19. The source material was PBMCs or T cells enriched from blood (not recorded which). CDR3 region: CASSHLGARYEQYV. The CDR3 DNA reads TGTGCCAGCAGCCACCTAGGGGCTAGGTACGAGCAGTACGTC.